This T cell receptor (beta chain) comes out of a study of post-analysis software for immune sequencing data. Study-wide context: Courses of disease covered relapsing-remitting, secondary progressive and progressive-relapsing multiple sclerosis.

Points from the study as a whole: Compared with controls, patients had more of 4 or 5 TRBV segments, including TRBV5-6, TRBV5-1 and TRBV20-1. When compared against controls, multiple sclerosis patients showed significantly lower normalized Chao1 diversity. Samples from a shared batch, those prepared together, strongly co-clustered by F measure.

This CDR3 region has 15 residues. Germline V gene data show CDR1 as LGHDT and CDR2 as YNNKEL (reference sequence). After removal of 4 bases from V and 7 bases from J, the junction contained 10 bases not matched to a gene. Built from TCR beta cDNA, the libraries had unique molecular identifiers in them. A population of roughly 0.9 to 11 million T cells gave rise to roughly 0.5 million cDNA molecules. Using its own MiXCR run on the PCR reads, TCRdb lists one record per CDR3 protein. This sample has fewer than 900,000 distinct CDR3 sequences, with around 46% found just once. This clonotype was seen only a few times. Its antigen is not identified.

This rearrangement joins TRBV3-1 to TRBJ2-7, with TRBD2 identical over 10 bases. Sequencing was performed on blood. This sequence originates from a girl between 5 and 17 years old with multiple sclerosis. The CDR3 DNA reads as TGTGCCAGCAGCCCCGAGCGGGAGGGCCCTTTGGAGCAGTACTTC. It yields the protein CASSPEREGPLEQYF.